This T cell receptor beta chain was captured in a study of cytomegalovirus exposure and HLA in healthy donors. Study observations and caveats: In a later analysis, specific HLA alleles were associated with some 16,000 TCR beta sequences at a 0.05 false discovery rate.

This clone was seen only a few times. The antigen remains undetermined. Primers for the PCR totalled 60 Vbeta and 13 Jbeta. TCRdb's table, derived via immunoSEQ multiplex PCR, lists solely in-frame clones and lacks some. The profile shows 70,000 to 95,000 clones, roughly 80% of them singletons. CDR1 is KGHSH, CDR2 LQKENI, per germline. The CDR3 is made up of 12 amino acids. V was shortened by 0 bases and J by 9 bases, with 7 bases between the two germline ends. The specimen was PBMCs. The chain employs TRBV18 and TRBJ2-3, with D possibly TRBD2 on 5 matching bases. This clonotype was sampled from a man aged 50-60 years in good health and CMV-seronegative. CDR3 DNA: TGTGCCAGCTCACCACCGGGCGGGACGCAGTATTTT. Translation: CASSPPGGTQYF.